The subject of this entry is one TCR beta chain. Its cognate antigen is unknown. The sample carries other DNA sequences with the same CDR3. This entry belongs to a study of cytomegalovirus exposure and HLA in healthy donors. General study findings and limits: Altogether, about 160 TCR beta chains were recorded as cytomegalovirus-associated.

Researchers ran the PCR with 60 Vbeta and 13 Jbeta primers. Profiled with immunoSEQ multiplex PCR; TCRdb holds only in-frame clones, not every one. The sample consists of approximately 160,000 clones, around 75% of them appearing once. The TCR originated in a human donor in good health. Material: PBMCs.

CDR3 residues: CASSVALDTQYF. In DNA, the CDR3 is TGTGCCAGCAGCGTAGCTCTAGATACGCAGTATTTT. The J gene is TRBJ2-3, the V gene TRBV9, with D unresolved. The V gene lost 0 bases and the J gene lost 5 bases, with 4 bases spanning the gap. Germline values: CDR1 SGDLS, CDR2 YYNGEE. The CDR3 is made up of 12 amino acids.